Listed below are T cell receptor beta chains from one sample, sequenced in a study of blood T cell repertoires in COVID-19. The assay was immunoSEQ multiplex PCR, and TCRdb's table has in-frame clones only and misses some. The sample records roughly 230,000 clones, approximately 84% being singletons. Sequenced input: PBMCs or T cells enriched from blood (not recorded which). Receptors were obtained from a woman between 45 and 65 years old who had been exposed to COVID-19. The conserved cysteine and the conserved F or W are not part of the CDR3 here.

J | V | CDR3
TRBJ1-1 | TRBV6-5 | ASSIGQLEAF
TRBJ2-1 | TRBV20-1 | SRRRGGEQF
TRBJ2-6 | TRBV2 | ASSADRGRANVLT
TRBJ1-5 | TRBV7-2 | ASSPFQGQPQH
TRBJ1-5 | TRBV2 | ASSPGTGAQPQH
TRBJ2-7 | TRBV7-2 | ASSLFTGRDEQY
TRBJ2-3 | TRBV4-1 | ASSQDLFLVRGATDTQY
TRBJ2-1 | TRBV28 | ATWTFDNEQF
TRBJ2-5 | TRBV20-1 | SASGGQVRETQY
TRBJ2-5 | TRBV7-9 | ASSFRTPTGYETQY
TRBJ1-1 | TRBV11-2 | ASRPGPGGTEAF
TRBJ1-1 | TRBV12-3/TRBV12-4 | ASRLHSTEAF